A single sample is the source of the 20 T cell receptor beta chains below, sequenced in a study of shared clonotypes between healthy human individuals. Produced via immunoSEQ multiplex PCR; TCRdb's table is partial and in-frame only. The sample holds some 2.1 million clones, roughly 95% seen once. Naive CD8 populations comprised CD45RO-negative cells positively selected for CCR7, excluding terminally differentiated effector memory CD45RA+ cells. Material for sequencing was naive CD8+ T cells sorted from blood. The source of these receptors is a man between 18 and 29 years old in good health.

CDR3 region: CASSFREDEQFF. Here the CDR3 DNA reads TGTGCCAGCAGCTTCAGGGAGGATGAGCAGTTCTTC. This chain uses TRBV5-8 with TRBJ2-1, with D possibly matching TRBD2 (6 bases). In germline, CDR1 is SGHTS, CDR2 YDEGEE. Trimming stripped 2 bases from V and 8 bases from J, with 8 bases between. This CDR3 comprises 12 residues.

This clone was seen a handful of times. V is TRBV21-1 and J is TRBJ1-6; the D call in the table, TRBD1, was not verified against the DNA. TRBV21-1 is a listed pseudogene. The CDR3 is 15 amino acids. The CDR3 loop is CASSKAVRGISPLHF. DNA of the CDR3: TGTGCCAGCAGCAAAGCAGTCAGGGGGATATCGCCCCTCCACTTT.

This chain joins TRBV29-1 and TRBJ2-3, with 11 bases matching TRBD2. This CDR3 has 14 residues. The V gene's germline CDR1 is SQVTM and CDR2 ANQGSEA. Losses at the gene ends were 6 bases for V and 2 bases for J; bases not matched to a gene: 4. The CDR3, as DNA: TGCAGCGTCGGGACTAGCGGTTTCACAGATACGCAGTATTTT. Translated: CSVGTSGFTDTQYF.

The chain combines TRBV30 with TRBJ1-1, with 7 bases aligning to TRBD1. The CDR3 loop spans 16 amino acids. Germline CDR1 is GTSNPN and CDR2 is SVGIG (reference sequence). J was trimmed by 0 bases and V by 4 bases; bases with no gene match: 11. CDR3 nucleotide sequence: TGTGCCTGGATGGAGGGGGCGATTTGGATGAACACTGAAGCTTTCTTT. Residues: CAWMEGAIWMNTEAFF.

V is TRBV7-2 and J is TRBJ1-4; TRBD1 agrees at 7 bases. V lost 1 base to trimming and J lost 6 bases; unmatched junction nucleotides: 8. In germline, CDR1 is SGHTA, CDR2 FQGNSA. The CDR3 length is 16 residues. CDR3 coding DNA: TGTGCCAGCAGCTTAGGGTCGAGGGGGCCTTATGAAAAACTGTTTTTT. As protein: CASSLGSRGPYEKLFF.

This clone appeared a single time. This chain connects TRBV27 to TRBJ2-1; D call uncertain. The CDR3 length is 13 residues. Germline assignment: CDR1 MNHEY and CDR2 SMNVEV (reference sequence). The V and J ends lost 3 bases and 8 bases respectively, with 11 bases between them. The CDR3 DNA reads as TGTGCCAGCAGTTTGGTCTCCCGGTATGAGCAGTTCTTC. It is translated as CASSLVSRYEQFF.

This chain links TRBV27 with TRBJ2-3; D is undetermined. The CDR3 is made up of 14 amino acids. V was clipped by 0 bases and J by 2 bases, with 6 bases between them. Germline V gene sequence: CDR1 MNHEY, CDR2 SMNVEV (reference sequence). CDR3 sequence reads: CASSLSAFTDTQYF. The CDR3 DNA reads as TGTGCCAGCAGTTTATCCGCGTTCACAGATACGCAGTATTTT.

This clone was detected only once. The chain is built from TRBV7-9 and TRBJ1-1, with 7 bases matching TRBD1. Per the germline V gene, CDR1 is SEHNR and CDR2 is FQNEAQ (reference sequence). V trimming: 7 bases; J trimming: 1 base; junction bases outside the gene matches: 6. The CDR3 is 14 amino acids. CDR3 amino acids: CASIARDRNTEAFF. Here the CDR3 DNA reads TGTGCCAGCATCGCCCGGGACAGGAACACTGAAGCTTTCTTT.

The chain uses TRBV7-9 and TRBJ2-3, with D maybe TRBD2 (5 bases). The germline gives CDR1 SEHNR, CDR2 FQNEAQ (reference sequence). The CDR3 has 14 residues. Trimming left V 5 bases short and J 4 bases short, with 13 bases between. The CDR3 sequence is CASSHGEFSDTQYF. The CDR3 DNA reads TGTGCCAGCAGCCACGGGGAATTTTCAGATACGCAGTATTTT.

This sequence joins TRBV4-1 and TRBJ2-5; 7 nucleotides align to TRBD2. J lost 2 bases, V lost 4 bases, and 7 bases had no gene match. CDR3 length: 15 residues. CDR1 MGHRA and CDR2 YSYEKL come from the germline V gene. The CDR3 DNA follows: TGCGCCAGCAGCCCGGCCCGGGGACTACAAGAGACCCAGTACTTC. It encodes CASSPARGLQETQYF.

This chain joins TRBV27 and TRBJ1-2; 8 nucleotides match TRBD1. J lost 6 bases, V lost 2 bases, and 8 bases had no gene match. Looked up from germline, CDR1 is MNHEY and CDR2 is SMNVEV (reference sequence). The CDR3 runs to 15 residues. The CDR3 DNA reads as TGTGCCAGCAGTTTAACCGGACAGGGTTGGGATGGCTACACCTTC. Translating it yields CASSLTGQGWDGYTF.

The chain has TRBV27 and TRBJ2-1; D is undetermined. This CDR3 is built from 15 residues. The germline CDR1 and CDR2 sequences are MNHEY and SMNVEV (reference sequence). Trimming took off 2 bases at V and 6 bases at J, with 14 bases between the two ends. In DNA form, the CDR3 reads TGTGCCAGCAGTTTACTCTCTAGTTGGCCCAATGAGCAGTTCTTC. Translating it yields CASSLLSSWPNEQFF.

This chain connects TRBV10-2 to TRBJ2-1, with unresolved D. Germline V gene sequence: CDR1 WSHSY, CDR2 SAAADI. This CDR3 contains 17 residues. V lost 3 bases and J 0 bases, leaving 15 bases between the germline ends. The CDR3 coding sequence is TGCGCCAGCAGTGAAATCGGTGGCCAGAGCTCCTACAATGAGCAGTTCTTC. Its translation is CASSEIGGQSSYNEQFF.

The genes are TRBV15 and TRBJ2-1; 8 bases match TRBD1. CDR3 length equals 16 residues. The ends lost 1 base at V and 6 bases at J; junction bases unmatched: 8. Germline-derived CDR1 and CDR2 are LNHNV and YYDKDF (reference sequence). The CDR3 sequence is CATSRVQDRATNEQFF. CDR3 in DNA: TGTGCCACCAGCAGAGTACAGGACAGGGCTACCAATGAGCAGTTCTTC.

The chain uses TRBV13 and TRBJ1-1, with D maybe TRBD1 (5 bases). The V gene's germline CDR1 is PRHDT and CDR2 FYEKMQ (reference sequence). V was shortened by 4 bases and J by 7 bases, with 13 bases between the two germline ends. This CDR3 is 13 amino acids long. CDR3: CASSYLPTGEAFF. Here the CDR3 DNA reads TGTGCCAGCAGCTACTTACCCACAGGTGAAGCTTTCTTT.

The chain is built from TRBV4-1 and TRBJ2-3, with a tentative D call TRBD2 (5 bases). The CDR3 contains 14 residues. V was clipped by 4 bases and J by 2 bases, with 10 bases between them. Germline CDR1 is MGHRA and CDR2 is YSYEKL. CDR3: CASSLSVDTDTQYF. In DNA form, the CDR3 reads TGCGCCAGCAGCCTTAGCGTTGACACAGATACGCAGTATTTT.

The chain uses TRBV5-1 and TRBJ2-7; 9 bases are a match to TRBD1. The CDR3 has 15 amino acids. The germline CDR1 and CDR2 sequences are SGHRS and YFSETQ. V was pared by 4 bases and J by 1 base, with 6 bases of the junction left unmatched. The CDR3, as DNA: TGCGCCAGCAGCCCGGAGGGGACAGGGTCCTACGAGCAGTACTTC. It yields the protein CASSPEGTGSYEQYF.

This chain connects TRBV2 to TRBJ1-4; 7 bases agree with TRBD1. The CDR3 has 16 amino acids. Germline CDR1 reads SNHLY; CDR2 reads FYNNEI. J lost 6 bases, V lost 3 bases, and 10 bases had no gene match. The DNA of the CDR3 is TGTGCCAGCAGTGACACGCGGGACAGATTAGATGAAAAACTGTTTTTT. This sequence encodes CASSDTRDRLDEKLFF. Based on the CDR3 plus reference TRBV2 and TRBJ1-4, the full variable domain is EPEVTQTPSHQVTQMGQEVILRCVPISNHLYFYWYRQILGQKVEFLVSFYNNEISEKSEIFDDQFSVERPDGSNFTLKIRSTKLEDSAMYFCASSDTRDRLDEKLFFGSGTQLSVL.

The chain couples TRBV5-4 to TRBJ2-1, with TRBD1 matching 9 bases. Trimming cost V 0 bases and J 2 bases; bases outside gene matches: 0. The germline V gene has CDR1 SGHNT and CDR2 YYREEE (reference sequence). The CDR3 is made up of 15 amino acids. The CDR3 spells CASSLDRGPYNEQFF. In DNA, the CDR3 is TGTGCCAGCAGCTTGGACAGGGGGCCCTACAATGAGCAGTTCTTC.

CDR3 region: CASSQNGQNTEAFF. DNA of the CDR3: TGTGCCAGCAGCCAAAACGGACAAAACACTGAAGCTTTCTTT. V gene TRBV27 combines with J gene TRBJ1-1; TRBD1 is a possible D gene (5 bases). V was shortened by 6 bases and J by 2 bases, with 13 bases between the two germline ends. The V gene's germline CDR1 is MNHEY and CDR2 SMNVEV (reference sequence). This CDR3 is 14 amino acids long.